The T cell receptor (beta chain) under discussion was sequenced for a study of CD8 T cells in ankylosing spondylitis (dated by TCRdb to the late 2010s). Regarding the study in general: The study set out to find disease-linked TCR variants by profiling T cell receptor beta repertoires in ankylosing spondylitis patients and healthy donors. The full study cohort comprised around 25 ankylosing spondylitis patients and some 100 healthy donors. Peripheral blood samples were taken, and synovial fluid was additionally collected from ankylosing spondylitis patients. Results the study describes overall, beyond this receptor: A TCR beta motif made up of 7 to 9 highly homologous amino acid variants appeared to be characteristic of blood from ankylosing spondylitis patients. Some of the motif variants had been reported before in the synovial fluid and blood of reactive arthritis patients, a finding that suggests common disease-initiation mechanisms. The disease-linked clones were reported to be significantly enriched in matched synovial fluid samples from ankylosing spondylitis patients. The disease-linked clones showed a CD8+ phenotype and occurred at relatively low frequencies in peripheral blood.

Sequenced on an Illumina HiSeq 2500. TCR beta libraries were prepared by quantitative 5'-RACE with molecular barcodes. The authors' pipeline ran thus. To identify disease-linked TCR variants, a new computational method was used, one built on a probabilistic model of VDJ rearrangement. TCRdb trimmed the raw reads at Q25, called clones with MiXCR and kept productive beta chains. Identical CDR3 protein sequences are pooled into one entry, listed with their most common genes and DNA. None of the V and J calls come from the authors' own analysis; TCRdb made them. For this sample the table gives roughly 160,000 distinct CDR3 sequences, of which roughly 10% were detected only once. 25% to 35% of the sample is taken by the ten largest. From a lookup of the germline V gene (reference sequence), CDR1 and CDR2 are SEHNR and FQNEAQ. V ends up 6 bases short and J 1 base short, with an unmatched junction base count of 9. Counted from cysteine to phenylalanine, this CDR3 has 16 amino acids. Just CDR3 DNA is preserved here, 48 bases in frame from base 1.

With regard to this clonotype: Its antigen remains undetermined. Base qualities are not provided; no much larger clone lies one nucleotide away.

This TCR derives from a male donor with ankylosing spondylitis or in good health (not recorded which). The chain is assembled from TRBV7-9 and TRBJ2-3; 8 nucleotides in the junction match TRBD2. Sequencing was performed on blood, either unsorted or a sorted T cell fraction (not recorded which). The CDR3 amino acid sequence is: CASSSGRAGGTDTQYF. In nucleotide form, the sequence is TGTGCCAGCAGTTCCGGGAGGGCAGGAGGCACAGATACGCAGTATTTT. Where the CDR3 stops, the reference TRBV7-9 and TRBJ2-3 genes take over; the full variable domain is DTGVSQNPRHKITKRGQNVTFRCDPISEHNRLYWYRQTLGQGPEFLTYFQNEAQLEKSRLLSDRFSAERPKGSFSTLEIQRTEQGDSAMYLCASSSGRAGGTDTQYFGPGTRLTVL.